Included here is one T cell receptor beta chain sequence, with context. The Seattle site enrolled patients during active infection and followed them longitudinally. The data were produced by immunoSEQ multiplex PCR, yet TCRdb's version contains in-frame clones alone and is incomplete. The sample lists 540,000 or so clones; roughly nine tenths were seen once. V was clipped by 6 bases and J by 3 bases; unmatched bases: 8. From germline, CDR1 is MNHNY and CDR2 SVGAGI (reference sequence). The CDR3 spans 16 residues. These data belong to a study of blood T cell repertoires in COVID-19. Study information: Donors in the United States, Italy and Spain gave samples during acute or convalescent COVID-19. The cDNA or gDNA used as material had been derived from T cells, B-cell-depleted T cells, or PBMCs.

The source of this sequence is a woman between 50 and 59 years old with COVID-19, enrolled during active disease. The J gene is TRBJ2-3, the V gene TRBV6-6; 11 bases are shared with TRBD1. Sequencing input: peripheral blood. The CDR3 loop reads CASRKGQGAETDTQYF. In DNA, the CDR3 is TGTGCCAGCAGAAAAGGACAGGGGGCAGAAACAGATACGCAGTATTTT.